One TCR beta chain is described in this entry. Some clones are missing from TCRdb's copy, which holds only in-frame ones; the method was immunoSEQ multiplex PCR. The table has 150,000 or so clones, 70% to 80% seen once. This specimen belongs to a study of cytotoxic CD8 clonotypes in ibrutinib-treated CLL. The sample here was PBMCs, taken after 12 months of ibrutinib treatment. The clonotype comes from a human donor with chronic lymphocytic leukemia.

The CDR3 sequence: CASSFRGTGSGNTIYF. The CDR3 DNA follows: TGTGCCAGCAGTTTCCGCGGGACAGGCTCTGGAAACACCATATATTTT. V is TRBV27 and J is TRBJ1-3; TRBD1 agrees at 8 bases. The length of the CDR3 is 16 residues. Per the germline V gene, CDR1 is MNHEY and CDR2 is SMNVEV (reference sequence). With V trimmed by 3 bases and J by 0 bases, 4 bases remained unmatched.